This record concerns one T cell receptor (beta chain) sequence. The target antigen is unknown. This entry is derived from a study of radiation and T cells in renal cell carcinoma. Notes on the study in general: Baseline intratumoral clonotype presence is unknown without pretreatment biopsies. In blood, top tumor clones expanded by 2 weeks, shrinking by 4.

The trim removed 7 bases at V and 3 bases at J, leaving 6 bases unmatched. Germline CDR1 and CDR2: SQVTM and ANQGSEA. The CDR3 contains 13 residues. The protocol was immunoSEQ multiplex PCR, while the TCRdb copy is restricted to in-frame clones and leaves out a portion. Among about 140,000 clones listed, around four fifths were seen once. Stated time point: baseline pretreatment blood. Specified treatment: 15 Gy SBRT to primary tumor, nephrectomy 4 weeks later. After SBRT, blood was collected at 2 and 4 weeks, plus baseline. The receptor was derived from a woman in her forties or fifties with renal cell carcinoma. This material consisted of blood, taken from a patient whose treatment included radiotherapy and nephrectomy. The chain uses TRBV29-1 and TRBJ2-7; 10 bases match TRBD1. The CDR3 protein is CSASGTGDYEQYF. CDR3 sequence (DNA): TGCAGCGCCTCCGGGACAGGGGACTACGAGCAGTACTTC.